This T cell receptor (beta chain) was profiled in a study of blood T cell repertoires in COVID-19. Turning to the study itself: Samples came from the United States, Italy and Spain, spanning acute and convalescent COVID-19. In each case, the material was cDNA or gDNA derived from T cells, B-cell-depleted T cells, or PBMCs.

Germline loops: CDR1 SGHAT, CDR2 FQNNGV. The CDR3 runs to 16 residues. J lost 4 bases, V lost 5 bases, and 10 bases had no gene match. Generated by immunoSEQ multiplex PCR, the TCRdb table keeps only in-frame clones and is missing some. Counted here are about 110,000 clones, approximately 65% occurring once; the ten biggest clones make up under 10%. The chain joins TRBV11-2 to TRBJ1-1; 10 positions match TRBD1. The sequenced material came from peripheral blood. This TCR derives from a woman aged 60-75 years with acute or convalescent COVID-19. CDR3 nucleotides: TGTGCCAGCAGCCGAAGGACAGGGGGAGGAACCACTGAAGCTTTCTTT. It is translated as CASSRRTGGGTTEAFF.